The sequence of this TCR beta chain was determined in a study of cytomegalovirus exposure and HLA in healthy donors (dated by TCRdb to about 2017). At the level of the whole study: An earlier analysis of 587 of the donors reported 276 Gb of sequence data and 117 million unique TCR beta sequences obtained from roughly 170 million T cells. An early release that covered 640 HLA-typed donors contained about 300 gigabases of sequencing data and about 84 million unique TCR sequences. The genetic ancestry cluster associated with self-reported Caucasian donors included roughly 84% of the roughly 380 genotyped donors. The study was designed to test whether signatures of past pathogen exposure could be identified by cataloging public T cell receptors. The T cell repertoires of 670 or so subjects were profiled by immunosequencing and related to cytomegalovirus serostatus. In addition to the first cohort of 650 to 800 subjects, a separate validation cohort of about 120 different subjects was used. The study combined high-throughput TCR immunosequencing, statistical association of individual TCRs with disease status, and machine learning to predict cytomegalovirus infection status. A later analysis re-analyzed previously published TCR beta repertoires from 650 to 800 donors and added high-resolution HLA genotyping to study TCR occurrence patterns. In the later analysis, no new phenotypic data were used to find candidate immune exposures; instead, reliance was placed on TCR beta sequences and their occurrence across donors. In an earlier analysis of roughly 600 of the donors, high-throughput TCR beta sequencing was used to judge whether each TCR beta V gene segment behaved as functional or pseudogenic. Alongside the repertoire data, information on donor age, sex, ethnicity and CMV serostatus was compiled. A later genetic analysis used genome-wide SNP genotypes for about 65% of the roughly 700 donors, treating that subset as a discovery cohort. Every discovery cohort repertoire had been produced on one sequencing platform. Both class I and class II loci were covered by HLA typing, at four-digit resolution. Typing coverage varied by locus: roughly 629-640 donors for A, B, C, DRB1 and DQB1; about 520 for DQA1; approximately 570 for DPA1; 400 to 480 for DPB1. Roughly five DR-DQ haplotypes were handled as single units for association and clustering because linkage in the cohort was strong. Among 300 to 500 genotyped donors of the cohort, an average of approximately 240,000 unique TCR beta nucleotide sequences was sequenced per donor, of which 15% to 20% were non-productive. What the research found in general, with its limitations: For the cohort, immune exposure information was limited to CMV serostatus. Presence/absence analyses assumed roughly uniform sequencing depth across donors, an assumption that may not hold. Most TCR sequences were seen in very few donors, while some public TCRs were found in many individuals. The sequencing pipeline was judged likely to have produced a cluster of highly shared sequence variants as a technical artifact. When HLA alleles, especially DR and DQ, strongly co-occurred, attributing TCR associations to individual alleles was difficult. Linkage disequilibrium might explain the correlated functional status among segregating V segments, but an unknown experimental factor could not be ruled out. The classifier was reported to diagnose cytomegalovirus status with high specificity and sensitivity in both the original cohort and the validation cohort. In an earlier analysis of some 500 of the donors, most TCR beta V segments appeared in productive rearrangements about 87% or about 30% of the time, broadly matching IMGT annotations. Several of the top co-occurrence clusters appeared to be linked to parvovirus B19, influenza, CMV and Epstein-Barr virus, according to a later analysis. Some IMGT-functional V segments, including TRBV6-2 and TRBV6-3, could not be told apart with the 87-base-pair reads, so those segments were excluded. HLA typing was unavailable for some donors at each locus, so association tests used only the typed subset. Specific HLA alleles were associated with about 17,000 TCR beta sequences at a false discovery rate of 0.05 in a later analysis. A further reported finding was that TCR beta sequences accurately predicted the HLA-A and HLA-B alleles for most subjects in the first cohort. Most CMV-associated TCR beta chains appeared to be HLA-restricted in a later analysis, and the HLA associations seemed to be driven largely by CMV exposure. A later genetic analysis associated a missense DCLRE1C variant with V-gene and J-gene trimming of TCR beta chains, and an independent cohort replicated the association. Seventeen rarely observed V segments, including chromosome 9 orphons, were excluded from the earlier analysis of just under 600 of the donors because counts were too low. A few of the identified cytomegalovirus-associated TCR beta chains were confirmed in vitro to be specific for cytomegalovirus antigens. The authors suggested that the approach could potentially be generalized to other disease states and immunological phenotypes. In the study, 164 TCR beta chains were listed as associated with cytomegalovirus. In this cohort, only TCR beta chains were sequenced, and detectable features were limited by the absence of alpha or paired-chain data. A later analysis found that HLA-associated TCR beta chains were more clonally expanded and had lower generation probabilities than equally common non-associated chains. In a later analysis, TCR association rates were found to vary across HLA loci, with the most associated TCRs seen for DRB1 alleles and the fewest for HLA-C alleles. In a later genetic analysis, fewer N-insertions in productive TCRs were reported among donors in an Asian-associated ancestry cluster than the roughly 700-donor mean.

The cohort was made up of under 800 healthy bone marrow donors. Cohort members were all nominally healthy when sampled, although unrecorded immune exposures were likely present. The donor was CMV seropositive and was included in the group of almost 300 seropositive cohort members. A peripheral blood sample was provided by each donor, and peripheral blood mononuclear cells were used for TCR beta sequencing. The Qiagen DNeasy Blood Extraction Kit was used to extract genomic DNA from the blood cell samples. The germline V gene supplies CDR1 SGHRS and CDR2 YFSETQ. The CDR3, cysteine through phenylalanine, is 15 amino acids long. Of all the DNA, just the CDR3 is kept, 45 bases in frame from base 1. V ends up 0 bases short and J 1 base short, with an unmatched junction base count of 0. Libraries were prepared through the immunoSEQ multiplex PCR assay. The multiplex PCR relied on a mix of 60 forward primers for TCR Vbeta segments and 13 reverse primers for TCR Jbeta segments. The CDR3 region of rearranged TCR beta genes was amplified from genomic DNA with a multiplex PCR assay. On the Illumina HiSeq System, the amplified TCR beta libraries were sequenced as 87-base-pair reads. The original pipeline was this. Across the roughly 640 repertoires, a later analysis counted 80 million or so unique TCR beta chains, around 10 million of which were shared by at least two donors. A nearest-neighbor algorithm error-corrected the raw reads and collapsed the reads into unique sequences, merging closely related sequences to remove PCR and sequencing errors. To assign V, D and J gene segments, CDR3 sequences were aligned to IMGT reference sequences. For a sequence to be retained, at least a six-nucleotide match to both a V gene segment and a J gene segment was required. A rearrangement counted as productive if the CDR3 had no stop codons and remained in frame with V and J, and every other rearrangement counted as non-productive. Following IMGT convention, CDR3 was defined as the stretch from the second conserved V-encoded cysteine to the conserved J-encoded phenylalanine. The earlier analysis of roughly 590 of the donors excluded sequences that lacked an unambiguous match to a single V gene segment. In an earlier analysis of some 590 of the donors, V segments were called functional above 56.7% productive rearrangements and were called segregating when the between-donor standard deviation exceeded 5%. To diagnose cytomegalovirus status from the catalog of TCR beta chain sequences, a statistical classification framework was built. V and J gene assignment, in a later analysis, came from comparing TCR nucleotide sequences with IMGT/GENE-DB human TR gene sequences. In a later analysis, CDR3 sequences and most-parsimonious VDJ recombination scenarios were assigned using the TCRdist pipeline. In a later analysis, every TCR beta chain was defined by the combination of its CDR3 amino acid sequence and its V-gene family, and reads without a unique V-gene family were dropped. As a way to deal with suspected cross-contamination and a sequencing artifact, a later analysis dropped 640 or so nucleotide sequences that were highly shared and had low generation probability. In a later analysis, a clonal expansion index for each public chain was calculated from normalized within-repertoire ranks of inferred template counts. A later analysis computed generation probabilities with a VDJ recombination model fitted to out-of-frame rearrangements, and checked the results against IGoR. In a later analysis, TCR-TCR, TCR-HLA and TCR-CMV co-occurrence was scored with hypergeometric tests, and a repertoire-size bias correction was applied to TCR pairs. False discovery rates were estimated in a later analysis by permuting HLA or CMV assignments 20 times. A later analysis grouped co-occurring TCRs with DBSCAN, adding TCRdist sequence similarity when clustering within HLA-allele-positive subsets. Co-occurrence clustering excluded repertoires with fewer than 30,000 or more than 120,000 public chains, plus five with anomalous nucleotide sharing. TCRdb limited this immuneACCESS table to in-frame rearrangements with V and J called. A share of clones is missing; checked studies link under half to unresolved V genes, and the rest is unexplained. V and J calls and clone size come straight from that table; D and trimming were deduced from the DNA. The sample data list approximately 100,000 clones, and around nine tenths of these were observed just once. The ten largest make up about 8.6% of the sample.

On this clone: No antigen is known for it. No much larger clone exists at a distance of one base, and base qualities are not known.

The chain joins TRBV5-1 to TRBJ1-5; TRBD1 matches 8 bases in the middle. The sequence was obtained from a man under 40 in good health and CMV-seropositive. The specimen was PBMCs. The nucleotide sequence is given as TGCGCCAGCAGCTTGGGGACAGGGAGCAATCAGCCCCAGCATTTT. This translates into CASSLGTGSNQPQHF.